This record concerns one T cell receptor (beta chain) sequence. The data were taken from a study of beta chain features in type 1 diabetes. All sorted populations exceeded 95% purity. The V and J ends lost 4 bases and 7 bases respectively, with 17 bases between them. The V gene's germline CDR1 is SGHVS and CDR2 FQNEAQ. This CDR3 has 15 amino acids. Every bit of the isolated RNA underwent reverse transcription, so sequencing read expressed TCRB transcripts. Roughly 3.4 million reads per sample on average were obtained from naive, central memory and regulatory T cell samples. The assay was immunoSEQ multiplex PCR, and TCRdb's table has in-frame clones only and misses some. The table has about 900,000 clones, about a sixth seen once.

The chain links TRBV7-8 to TRBJ2-1, with D possibly matching TRBD2 (6 bases). The TCR originated in a woman under 30 in good health. Source material: naive CD4+ T cells from blood. Here the CDR3 DNA reads TGTGCCAGCAGCTACCCGGGAGAACGGGGGAATGAGCAGTTCTTC. It translates to CASSYPGERGNEQFF.